The following is a T cell receptor (beta chain) sequence with its context. Assay used: immunoSEQ multiplex PCR; TCRdb lists only in-frame clones, some missing. The table has approximately 59,000 clones, about 90% seen once. The data derive from a study of T cell changes during pregnancy in multiple sclerosis. The CDR3 covers 13 residues. V shed 5 bases and J 8 bases; nucleotides not matched to a gene: 4. The germline V gene encodes CDR1 SEHNR and CDR2 FQNEAQ (reference sequence). This sequence originates from a female donor in good health, enrolled as a control in a pregnancy study. This chain links TRBV7-9 with TRBJ1-1, with 11 bases lining up with TRBD1. Sequenced here: peripheral blood, sampled in the third trimester of pregnancy. The CDR3 sequence is CASSVGQGAEAFF. In DNA, the CDR3 is TGTGCCAGCAGCGTTGGACAGGGGGCCGAAGCTTTCTTT. Drawing the rest from reference TRBV7-9 and TRBJ1-1, the complete variable domain is DTGVSQNPRHKITKRGQNVTFRCDPISEHNRLYWYRQTLGQGPEFLTYFQNEAQLEKSRLLSDRFSAERPKGSFSTLEIQRTEQGDSAMYLCASSVGQGAEAFFGQGTRLTVV.